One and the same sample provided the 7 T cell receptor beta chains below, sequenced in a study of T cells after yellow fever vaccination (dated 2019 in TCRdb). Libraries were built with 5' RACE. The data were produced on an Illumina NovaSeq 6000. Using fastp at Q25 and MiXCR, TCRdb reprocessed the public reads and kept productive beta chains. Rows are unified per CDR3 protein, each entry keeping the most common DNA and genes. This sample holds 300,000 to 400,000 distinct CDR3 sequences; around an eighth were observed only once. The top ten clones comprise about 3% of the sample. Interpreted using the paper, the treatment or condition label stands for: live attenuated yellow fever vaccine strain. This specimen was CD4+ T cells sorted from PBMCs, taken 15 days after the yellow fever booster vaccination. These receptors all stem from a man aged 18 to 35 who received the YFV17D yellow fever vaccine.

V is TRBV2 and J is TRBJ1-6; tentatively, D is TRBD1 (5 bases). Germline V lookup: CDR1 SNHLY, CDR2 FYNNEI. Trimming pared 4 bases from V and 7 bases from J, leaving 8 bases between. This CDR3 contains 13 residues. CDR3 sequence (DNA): TGTGCCAGCAGTGGACAGTCCAATTCACCCCTCCACTTT. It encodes CASSGQSNSPLHF.

CDR3 DNA: TGTGCCAGCAGCACCGCTCTCGGGGGTGGTGGGATAGCCAAAAACATTCAGTACTTC. It codes for CASSTALGGGGIAKNIQYF. The chain links TRBV21-1 to TRBJ2-4; the table calls TRBD1, which could not be checked here. TRBV21-1 is flagged as a pseudogene. The CDR3 is made up of 19 amino acids.

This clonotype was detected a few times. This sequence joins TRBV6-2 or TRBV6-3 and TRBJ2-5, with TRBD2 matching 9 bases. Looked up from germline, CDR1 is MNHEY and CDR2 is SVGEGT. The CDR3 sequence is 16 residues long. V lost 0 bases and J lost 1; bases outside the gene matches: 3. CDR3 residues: CASSYSAGGRQETQYF. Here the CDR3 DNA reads TGTGCCAGCAGTTACTCTGCGGGGGGGCGCCAAGAGACCCAGTACTTC.

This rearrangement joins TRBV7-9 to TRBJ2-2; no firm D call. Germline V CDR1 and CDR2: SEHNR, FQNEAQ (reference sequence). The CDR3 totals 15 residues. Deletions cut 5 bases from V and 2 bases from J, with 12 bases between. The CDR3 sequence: CASSPALTNTGELFF. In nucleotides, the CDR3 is TGTGCCAGCAGCCCCGCGCTCACCAACACCGGGGAGCTGTTTTTT.

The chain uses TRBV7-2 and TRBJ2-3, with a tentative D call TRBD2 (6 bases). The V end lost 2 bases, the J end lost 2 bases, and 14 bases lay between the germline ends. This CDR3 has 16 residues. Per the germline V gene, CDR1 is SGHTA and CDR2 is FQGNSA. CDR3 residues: CASSLNGGWNTDTQYF. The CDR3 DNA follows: TGTGCCAGCAGCTTAAACGGGGGATGGAACACAGATACGCAGTATTTT.

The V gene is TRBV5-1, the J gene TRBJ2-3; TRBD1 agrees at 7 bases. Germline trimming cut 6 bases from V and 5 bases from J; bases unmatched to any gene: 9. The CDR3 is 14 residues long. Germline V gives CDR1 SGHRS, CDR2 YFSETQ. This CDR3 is CASKGQVSEDTQYF. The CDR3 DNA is TGCGCCAGCAAAGGACAGGTCAGCGAAGATACGCAGTATTTT.

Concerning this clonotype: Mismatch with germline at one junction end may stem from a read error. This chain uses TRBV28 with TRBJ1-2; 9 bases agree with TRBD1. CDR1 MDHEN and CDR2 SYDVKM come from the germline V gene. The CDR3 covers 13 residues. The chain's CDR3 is CASSVPGQGTGPF. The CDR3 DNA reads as TGTGCCAGCAGCGTCCCGGGACAGGGTACGGGCCCCTTC.